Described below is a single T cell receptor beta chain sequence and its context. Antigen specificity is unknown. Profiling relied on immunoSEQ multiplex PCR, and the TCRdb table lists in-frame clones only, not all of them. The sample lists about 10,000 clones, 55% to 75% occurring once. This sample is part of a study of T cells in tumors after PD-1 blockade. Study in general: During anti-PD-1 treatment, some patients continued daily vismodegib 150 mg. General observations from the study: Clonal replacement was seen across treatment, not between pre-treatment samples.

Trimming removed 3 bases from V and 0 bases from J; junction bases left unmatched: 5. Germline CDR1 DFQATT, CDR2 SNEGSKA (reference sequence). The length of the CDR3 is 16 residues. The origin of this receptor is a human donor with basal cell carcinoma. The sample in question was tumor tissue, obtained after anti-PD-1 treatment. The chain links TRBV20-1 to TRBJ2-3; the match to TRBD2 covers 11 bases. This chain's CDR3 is CSASSGGAMSTDTQYF. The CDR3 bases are TGCAGTGCTAGTAGCGGGGGGGCAATGAGCACAGATACGCAGTATTTT.